One sample yielded the 4 T cell receptor beta chains listed below, sequenced in a study of shared clonotypes between healthy human individuals. Sequenced by immunoSEQ multiplex PCR; TCRdb stores in-frame clones only, minus some. Seen here are 600,000 to 800,000 clones, approximately 72% observed once, and the top ten hold roughly 1.8%. The sequencing sample was made of memory CD4+ T cells sorted from blood. Subset noted: CD45RA-negative fraction. The receptors originated from a woman in her thirties in good health.

This chain uses TRBV5-8 with TRBJ2-7; tentatively, D is TRBD2 (5 bases). V was trimmed by 6 bases and J by 0 bases, leaving 22 bases between them. Germline assignment: CDR1 SGHTS and CDR2 YDEGEE. The length of the CDR3 is 17 residues. The CDR3, as DNA: TGTGCCAGCATCCGGGGAGTGAGACAAAGAAGCTCCTACGAGCAGTACTTC. Protein product: CASIRGVRQRSSYEQYF.

This clone has more than one count but fewer than ten. The rearrangement links TRBV30 to TRBJ2-2; 9 positions match TRBD1. The germline V gene encodes CDR1 GTSNPN and CDR2 SVGIG (reference sequence). This CDR3 has 16 residues. V shed 3 bases and J 1 base; nucleotides not matched to a gene: 6. CDR3 protein: CAWRPGQGRNTGELFF. CDR3 bases: TGTGCCTGGAGGCCAGGACAGGGGAGGAACACCGGGGAGCTGTTTTTT. The full variable domain, with the rest looked up from reference TRBV30 and TRBJ2-2, is SQTIHQWPATLVQPVGSPLSLECTVEGTSNPNLYWYRQAAGRGLQLLFYSVGIGQISSEVPQNLSASRPQDRQFILSSKKLLLSDSGFYLCAWRPGQGRNTGELFFGEGSRLTVL.

This chain joins TRBV28 and TRBJ2-1; D is possibly TRBD2 (6 bases). The CDR3 has 14 amino acids. CDR1 is MDHEN, CDR2 SYDVKM, per germline. The germline V and J ends were trimmed by 7 bases and 4 bases, with 14 bases remaining between them. As DNA, the CDR3 is TGTGCCAGCATTAGCACGGGGGAATACAATGAGCAGTTCTTC. Translating gives CASISTGEYNEQFF. Variable domain in full (rest from reference TRBV28 and TRBJ2-1): DVKVTQSSRYLVKRTGEKVFLECVQDMDHENMFWYRQDPGLGLRLIYFSYDVKMKEKGDIPEGYSVSREKKERFSLILESASTNQTSMYLCASISTGEYNEQFFGPGTRLTVL.

In this sample, this clone turned up many times. The chain is built from TRBV9 and TRBJ2-1; 10 nucleotides line up with TRBD2. Germline CDR1 and CDR2: SGDLS and YYNGEE. V shed 0 bases, J shed 3 bases, and the junction held 15 bases outside the gene matches. The CDR3 consists of 20 residues. The chain's CDR3 is CASSVGLVASGSLVYNEQFF. The CDR3, as DNA: TGTGCCAGCAGCGTAGGGCTTGTCGCTAGCGGGAGTCTTGTCTACAATGAGCAGTTCTTC.